The sequence of this T cell receptor beta chain was determined in a study of CD8 T cells in ankylosing spondylitis (dated by TCRdb to about 2017). Concerning the study at large: T cell receptor beta repertoires were profiled in healthy donors and ankylosing spondylitis patients so that disease-linked TCR variants could be found. In total, the full study cohort was made up of roughly 110 healthy donors and about two dozen ankylosing spondylitis patients. Samples of peripheral blood were taken, and for ankylosing spondylitis patients, synovial fluid was collected as well. Broad study findings and their caveats: The disease-linked clones were reported as significantly enriched in matched synovial fluid samples from ankylosing spondylitis patients. A CD8+ phenotype was shown by the disease-linked clones, which were found at relatively low frequencies in peripheral blood. Some motif variants were previously reported in synovial fluid and blood of reactive arthritis patients, suggesting common disease-initiation mechanisms. A TCR beta motif of seven or eight highly homologous amino acid variants appeared characteristic of blood from ankylosing spondylitis patients.

This clonotype occurred a few times. Its antigen is still unknown. No much larger clone is present one base from it, and per-base qualities are unavailable. Including the terminal cysteine and phenylalanine, the CDR3 comprises 16 residues. The CDR3 DNA has 48 bases and is translated from base 1. Between the V and J ends, shortened by 0 bases and 5 bases respectively, the junction contains 14 bases. TCRdb records Illumina HiSeq 2500 as the sequencer. Quantitative 5'-RACE with molecular barcodes was used to prepare TCR beta libraries. As for how the authors treated the data: A new computational method based on a probabilistic model of VDJ rearrangement was used to identify disease-linked TCR variants. TCRdb reprocessing: public reads trimmed at Q25 with fastp, clones called with MiXCR, in-frame beta chains kept. All rows with the same CDR3 protein become a single entry with the most common DNA and genes. For this entry, the V and J calls and clone size follow TCRdb and not the study's own pipeline. The table for this sample lists hundreds of thousands of distinct CDR3 sequences; roughly 13% of them were counted only once. The ten largest account for 6.8% of the sample.

Recombination linked TRBV12-3 or TRBV12-4 to TRBJ2-4; the D region possibly corresponds to TRBD2 (6 bases align). Sequenced: blood, either unsorted or a sorted T cell fraction (not recorded which). The clonotype originates from a male donor with ankylosing spondylitis. Here the CDR3 is given as CASSLALTRVQNIQYF. The DNA sequence is as follows: TGTGCCAGCAGTTTAGCGCTGACTAGAGTGCAAAACATTCAGTACTTC.